Listed here are 14 T cell receptor beta chains from one sample, sequenced in a study of T cells in Graves' hyperthyroidism and ophthalmopathy. The CDR3 regions of TCR beta were amplified from RNA transcripts. HTBI primers were the set used in a first-round RT-PCR of the TCR CDR3. TCRdb itself ran the multiplex PCR reads through MiXCR, one entry per CDR3 protein. Here the sample spans fewer than 350,000 distinct CDR3 sequences, less than 20% being singletons. Sequencing was carried out using blood. These receptors originate from a woman between 40 and 50 years old with Graves' ophthalmopathy.

This clonotype was observed many times. The J gene is TRBJ1-1, the V gene TRBV11-1; no definite D call. V lost 1 base to trimming and J lost 3 bases, with 6 bases between them. The CDR3 has 13 residues. Germline V gene lookup returns CDR1 SGHAT and CDR2 FQDESV (reference sequence). The CDR3 here is CASSLVRDTEAFF. The CDR3 bases are TGTGCCAGCAGCTTAGTCCGGGACACTGAAGCTTTCTTT.

This clonotype was counted at least ten times. In nucleotides, the CDR3 is TGCGCCAGCAGCATACAGGGGGCCGGCGGGGAGCTGTTTTTT. Translated, it gives CASSIQGAGGELFF. The rearrangement joins TRBV5-1 to TRBJ2-2; 9 bases map to TRBD1. Per the germline V gene, CDR1 is SGHRS and CDR2 is YFSETQ. V trimming: 4 bases; J trimming: 7 bases; junction bases outside the gene matches: 5. The CDR3 runs to 14 residues. The variable domain in full, completed from reference TRBV5-1 and TRBJ2-2, reads KAGVTQTPRYLIKTRGQQVTLSCSPISGHRSVSWYQQTPGQGLQFLFEYFSETQRNKGNFPGRFSGRQFSNSRSEMNVSTLELGDSALYLCASSIQGAGGELFFGEGSRLTVL.

This chain links TRBV7-9 with TRBJ1-1, with D perhaps TRBD1 (5 bases). Trimming left V 3 bases short and J 0 bases short, with 11 bases between. The germline V gene has CDR1 SEHNR and CDR2 FQNEAQ (reference sequence). This CDR3 has 15 amino acids. CDR3 sequence: CASSLGDGLNTEAFF. CDR3 coding DNA: TGTGCCAGCAGCTTGGGGGACGGATTGAACACTGAAGCTTTCTTT.

This clonotype was observed at least ten times. This rearrangement joins TRBV6-1 to TRBJ1-5, with a weak D call TRBD1 (6 bases). Germline CDR1 is MNHNS and CDR2 is SASEGT. Trimming removed 8 bases at V and 1 base at J, with 12 bases between. This CDR3 comprises 14 residues. The CDR3 sequence: CASAVGASNQPQHF. CDR3 coding DNA: TGTGCCAGCGCCGTGGGGGCAAGCAATCAGCCCCAGCATTTT.

This clonotype came up many times. The chain has TRBV12-3 or TRBV12-4 and TRBJ2-7; 8 bases line up with TRBD1. With 7 bases clipped from V and 4 bases from J, the junction kept 12 bases outside the gene matches. This CDR3 has 15 amino acids. In nucleotides, the CDR3 is TGTGCCAGCACCAAACCGGACAGGGCGGGATACGAGCAGTACTTC. Translated, it gives CASTKPDRAGYEQYF.

This clonotype was picked up many times. This chain uses TRBV9 with TRBJ2-7; either TRBD1 or TRBD2 may fit D (5 bases each). V dropped 2 bases and J dropped 2 bases, with 17 bases sitting between them. The CDR3 covers 16 residues. Germline-derived CDR1 and CDR2 are SGDLS and YYNGEE. The CDR3 coding sequence is TGTGCCAGCAGCGTTGGAGCGGTCTGGGGGACCTACGAGCAGTACTTC. Protein product: CASSVGAVWGTYEQYF. The full variable domain, its missing parts supplied by reference TRBV9 and TRBJ2-7, is DSGVTQTPKHLITATGQRVTLRCSPRSGDLSVYWYQQSLDQGLQFLIQYYNGEERAKGNILERFSAQQFPDLHSELNLSSLELGDSALYFCASSVGAVWGTYEQYFGPGTRLTVT.

This clonotype was counted ten times or more. In nucleotides, the CDR3 is TGTGCCAGCTCACCACTTGGGGATATGAACACTGAAGCTTTCTTT. Its protein product is CASSPLGDMNTEAFF. The chain carries TRBV18 and TRBJ1-1; D unresolved. The germline V and J ends were trimmed by 1 base and 0 bases, with 9 bases remaining between them. The CDR3 sequence is 15 residues long. Per germline, CDR1 KGHSH and CDR2 LQKENI.

The chain combines TRBV28 with TRBJ2-2, with 7 bases fitting TRBD1. The trim removed 3 bases at V and 0 bases at J, leaving 13 bases unmatched. In germline, CDR1 is MDHEN, CDR2 SYDVKM. The CDR3 spans 19 residues. The CDR3 reads CASSFPPPGGTANTGELFF. The CDR3 nucleotides are TGTGCCAGCAGTTTCCCCCCACCAGGGGGAACTGCGAACACCGGGGAGCTGTTTTTT.

This clonotype was seen many times. This chain uses TRBV6-1 with TRBJ2-7; D might be TRBD1 or TRBD2, each matching 5 bases. Germline values: CDR1 MNHNS, CDR2 SASEGT. This CDR3 region has 13 residues. The V and J ends lost 8 bases and 4 bases respectively, with 15 bases between them. This CDR3 is CASEQGVVYEQYF. CDR3 bases: TGTGCCAGCGAGCAGGGAGTAGTTTACGAGCAGTACTTC.

At least ten counts were recorded for this clonotype. The rearrangement joins TRBV28 to TRBJ1-1; D gene ambiguous. The CDR3 runs to 17 residues. Germline-derived CDR1 and CDR2 are MDHEN and SYDVKM. V was cut by 6 bases and J by 0 bases, with 20 bases left in between. CDR3 nucleotides: TGTGCCAGCAGCTTAAGGGCGCCCCGGACGGTGAACACTGAAGCTTTCTTT. This sequence encodes CASSLRAPRTVNTEAFF.

This clonotype came up a few times. The rearrangement joins TRBV3-1 to TRBJ2-5, with 9 bases aligning to TRBD2. The CDR3 has 15 residues. V shed 6 bases, J shed 7 bases, and the junction held 12 bases outside the gene matches. In germline, CDR1 is LGHDT, CDR2 YNNKEL (reference sequence). The DNA of the CDR3 is TGTGCCAGCAGACCTTTAGCGGGAGACCCAACGACCCAGTACTTC. This translates into CASRPLAGDPTTQYF.

At least ten counts were recorded for this clonotype. V is TRBV4-2 and J is TRBJ2-7; D is possibly TRBD1 (5 bases). The CDR3 totals 14 residues. Trimming removed 0 bases at V and 6 bases at J, with 12 bases between. The germline V gene encodes CDR1 LGHNA and CDR2 YNFKEQ. The CDR3 coding sequence is TGTGCCAGCAGCCAAGATGTTAGGGGTCTCGAGCAGTACTTC. It translates to CASSQDVRGLEQYF.

This clonotype was detected a few times. The chain is built from TRBV12-3 or TRBV12-4 and TRBJ1-2; tentative D call: TRBD1 (5 bases). The CDR3 covers 14 residues. Between the trimmed V and J ends, which lost 3 bases and 8 bases, there was a span of 16 bases. In nucleotides, the CDR3 is TGTGCCAGCAGTTTTGGAGGGGTCTCCCTGGGCTACACCTTC. This codes for CASSFGGVSLGYTF.

This clonotype was observed a single time. The CDR3 DNA sequence: TGTGCCAGCAGTTTTACAGACTATGGCTACACCTTC. It is translated as CASSFTDYGYTF. V is TRBV12-3 or TRBV12-4 and J is TRBJ1-2; D gene uncertain. The CDR3 loop spans 12 amino acids. The V and J ends lost 3 bases and 3 bases respectively, with 5 bases between them.